This T cell receptor beta chain was observed in a study of beta chain features in type 1 diabetes. This clone was observed a handful of times. Its antigen is not identified. All of the isolated RNA was reverse transcribed, so expressed TCRB transcripts were sequenced. Measured with immunoSEQ multiplex PCR; TCRdb has only the in-frame clones, and not every one. The sample carries roughly 260,000 clones, roughly 22% recorded once. The CDR3 is 16 residues long. V was clipped by 1 base and J by 7 bases; unmatched bases: 6. The V gene's germline CDR1 is SGHTA and CDR2 FQGNSA. Study-wide results and limits: Whether TCRB rearrangement is influenced by HLA type went unresolved here. For Type 1 diabetes patients, all four CD4+ subsets carried TCRB CDR3s that were moderately but significantly shorter. Sequencing from cDNA could over-represent high-TCR-expressing cells.

The V and J genes are TRBV7-2 and TRBJ2-5; TRBD2 matches at 13 bases. Sequenced material: naive CD4+ T cells from blood. This TCR came from a woman in her forties with type 1 diabetes. The CDR3 region has the DNA TGTGCCAGCAGCTTAGGGACTAGCGGGAGTGGGCGGACCCAGTACTTC. Residues: CASSLGTSGSGRTQYF.